Each of the 12 T cell receptor beta chains below was sequenced from the same sample in a study of cytomegalovirus exposure and HLA in healthy donors. PCR used 60 Vbeta primers and 13 Jbeta primers. Some clones are missing from TCRdb's copy, which holds only in-frame ones; the method was immunoSEQ multiplex PCR. Of under 200,000 clones listed, 70% to 80% are singletons. Sequencing was carried out using PBMCs. Receptors were obtained from a man aged 50-60 years in good health and CMV-seropositive.

The rearrangement joins TRBV5-1 to TRBJ2-5, with 7 positions matching TRBD2. The CDR3 extends over 15 amino acids. Germline V gene data show CDR1 as SGHRS and CDR2 as YFSETQ. V dropped 3 bases and J dropped 3; count of bases not matched to a gene: 8. CDR3 DNA sequence: TGCGCCAGCAGCTCCGAAGGGGCGGGGGAAGAGACCCAGTACTTC. This gives the protein CASSSEGAGEETQYF.

This clone was detected once. CDR3 residues: CASSERLSNTEAFF. The CDR3 region has the DNA TGTGCCAGCAGCGAAAGACTCTCGAACACTGAAGCTTTCTTT. The chain is built from TRBV9 and TRBJ1-1; D remains unclear. V lost 3 bases and J lost 1, with 10 bases in between. Germline lookup yields CDR1 SGDLS and CDR2 YYNGEE. The CDR3 has 14 residues.

This sequence joins TRBV27 and TRBJ1-6; D is unresolved. The CDR3 runs to 15 residues. Trimming shortened V by 4 bases and J by 11 bases, and 18 bases separated the two germline ends. Germline V gene sequence: CDR1 MNHEY, CDR2 SMNVEV (reference sequence). The CDR3 sequence: CASSSSGFARTPLHF. In nucleotides, the CDR3 is TGTGCCAGCAGTTCCTCAGGTTTCGCAAGGACACCCCTCCACTTT.

The rearrangement links TRBV6-5 to TRBJ1-2; D uncertain. Trimming cost V 0 bases and J 6 bases, with 11 bases left between them. This CDR3 has 14 residues. Germline V gene sequence: CDR1 MNHEY, CDR2 SVGAGI. The CDR3 loop is CASSYSTVGDGYTF. The CDR3 bases are TGTGCCAGCAGTTACTCGACGGTGGGAGATGGCTACACCTTC.

At least ten counts were recorded for this clone. The V gene is TRBV2, the J gene TRBJ2-7, with 7 bases aligning to TRBD1. With 3 bases clipped from V and 3 bases from J, the junction kept 5 bases outside the gene matches. The CDR3 is made up of 14 amino acids. Germline V gene data show CDR1 as SNHLY and CDR2 as FYNNEI. CDR3 nucleotide sequence: TGTGCCAGCAGTGAGCCGGGACAGAACTACGAGCAGTACTTC. This codes for CASSEPGQNYEQYF.

Comment on this clone: An end of the junction does not agree with germline; a read error may underlie this. The chain employs TRBV28 and TRBJ1-2; tentative D call: TRBD1 (6 bases). Germline lookup yields CDR1 MDHEN and CDR2 SYDVKM. CDR3 size: 14 residues. The DNA for the CDR3 is TGTGCTAGCAAGGGGCAGGGGAACTACTATGGCTACACCTTC. Its translation: CASKGQGNYYGYTF.

The chain recombines TRBV29-1 with TRBJ1-3; no clear D. The CDR3 length is 12 residues. Looked up from germline, CDR1 is SQVTM and CDR2 is ANQGSEA. V lost 4 bases and J 0 bases, leaving 4 bases between the germline ends. CDR3 loop: CSVGSSGNTIYF. CDR3 DNA: TGCAGCGTTGGGAGCTCTGGAAACACCATATATTTT.

This rearrangement joins TRBV18 to TRBJ1-1, with 11 bases lining up with TRBD1. This CDR3 region has 17 residues. Per the germline V gene, CDR1 is KGHSH and CDR2 is LQKENI. V gave up 3 bases and J gave up 7 bases; unmatched junction bases: 13. The CDR3 DNA follows: TGTGCCAGCTCACCCCGGACAGGGGGCATCTCAGGCAGTGAAGCTTTCTTT. It translates to CASSPRTGGISGSEAFF.

The rearrangement joins TRBV4-1 to TRBJ2-7; 9 bases match TRBD2. V was clipped by 1 base and J by 2 bases; unmatched bases: 3. The germline CDR1 and CDR2 sequences are MGHRA and YSYEKL. This CDR3 region has 15 residues. The CDR3 sequence is CASSQVAGVTYEQYF. The CDR3 nucleotides are TGCGCCAGCAGCCAAGTAGCGGGGGTCACCTACGAGCAGTACTTC.

This clone was seen a few times. This chain joins TRBV19 and TRBJ1-2; D is perhaps TRBD1 (6 bases). V lost 5 bases and J lost 4, with 17 bases in between. This CDR3 spans 15 amino acids. CDR1 LNHDA and CDR2 SQIVND come from the germline V gene (reference sequence). CDR3 bases: TGTGCCAGTAGTCCGCATGATGGGGGCCCCTATGGCTACACCTTC. Translation: CASSPHDGGPYGYTF.

The chain recombines TRBV5-1 with TRBJ1-3; 11 nucleotides line up with TRBD1. The trim removed 4 bases at V and 2 bases at J, leaving 5 bases unmatched. The CDR3 spans 16 residues. Germline V lookup: CDR1 SGHRS, CDR2 YFSETQ. CDR3 loop: CASSPTDRGPGNTIYF. CDR3 sequence (DNA): TGCGCCAGCAGCCCCACGGACAGGGGGCCTGGAAACACCATATATTTT.

The chain has TRBV2 and TRBJ1-4, with 9 bases that match TRBD1. The CDR3 is 15 residues long. V was pared by 6 bases and J by 5 bases, with 7 bases of the junction left unmatched. Germline V gene lookup returns CDR1 SNHLY and CDR2 FYNNEI. CDR3 in DNA: TGTGCCAGCAGGGGTTCGACAGGGGGAAATGAAAAACTGTTTTTT. Protein: CASRGSTGGNEKLFF.